The subject of this entry is one T cell receptor (beta chain). Germline lookup yields CDR1 LGHDT and CDR2 YNNKEL (reference sequence). With 1 base removed from V and 8 bases from J, the gap between germline ends came to 6 bases. The CDR3 runs 12 residues. Sequencing used immunoSEQ multiplex PCR; TCRdb keeps in-frame clones, though not all of them. The table shows roughly 220,000 clones, with around 82% occurring only once. These data are taken from a study of blood T cell repertoires in COVID-19. The source is a woman aged 25 to 39 who had recovered from COVID-19. The V and J genes are TRBV3-1 (or the pseudogene TRBV3-2) and TRBJ2-1; possibly TRBD2 for D (5 bases). Sequencing input: peripheral blood. This chain's CDR3 is CASSQAGYEQFF. The DNA for the CDR3 is TGTGCCAGCAGCCAAGCGGGGTATGAGCAGTTCTTC.